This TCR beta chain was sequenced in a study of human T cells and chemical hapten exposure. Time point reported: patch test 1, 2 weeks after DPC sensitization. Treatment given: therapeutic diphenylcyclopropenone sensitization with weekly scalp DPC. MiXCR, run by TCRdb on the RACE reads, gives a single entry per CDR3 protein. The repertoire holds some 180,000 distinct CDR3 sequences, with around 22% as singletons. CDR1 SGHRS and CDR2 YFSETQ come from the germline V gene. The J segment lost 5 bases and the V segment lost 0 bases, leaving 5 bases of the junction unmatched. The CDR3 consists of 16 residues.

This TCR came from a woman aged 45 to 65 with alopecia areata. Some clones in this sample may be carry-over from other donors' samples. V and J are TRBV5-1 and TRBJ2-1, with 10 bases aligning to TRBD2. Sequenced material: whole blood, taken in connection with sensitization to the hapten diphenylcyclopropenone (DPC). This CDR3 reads CASSLAPSGRDNEQFF. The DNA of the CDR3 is TGCGCCAGCAGCTTGGCCCCTAGCGGGAGAGACAATGAGCAGTTCTTC.